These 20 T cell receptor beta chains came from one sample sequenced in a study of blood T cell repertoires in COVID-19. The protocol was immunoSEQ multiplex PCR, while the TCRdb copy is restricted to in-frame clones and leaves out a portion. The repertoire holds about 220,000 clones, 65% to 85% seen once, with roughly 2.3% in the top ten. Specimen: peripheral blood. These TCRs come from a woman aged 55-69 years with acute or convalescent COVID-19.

The CDR3: CASSLGGTGNSPLHF. Written as DNA, the CDR3 is TGTGCCAGCAGTTTAGGCGGGACAGGGAATTCACCCCTCCACTTT. The chain carries TRBV28 and TRBJ1-6; 9 nucleotides match TRBD1. This CDR3 contains 15 residues. Germline V gene sequence: CDR1 MDHEN, CDR2 SYDVKM. The V and J ends lost 2 bases and 7 bases, in that order; junction bases with no gene match: 3.

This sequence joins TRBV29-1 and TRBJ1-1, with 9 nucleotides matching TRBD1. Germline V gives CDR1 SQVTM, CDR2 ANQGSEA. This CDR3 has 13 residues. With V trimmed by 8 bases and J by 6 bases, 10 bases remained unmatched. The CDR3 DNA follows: TGCAGCCACAGTACAGGGGGCTTGGCTGAAGCTTTCTTT. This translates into CSHSTGGLAEAFF.

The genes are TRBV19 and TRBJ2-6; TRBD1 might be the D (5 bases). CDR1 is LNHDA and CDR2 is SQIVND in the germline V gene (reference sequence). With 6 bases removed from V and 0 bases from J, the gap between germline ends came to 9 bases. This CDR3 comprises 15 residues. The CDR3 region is CASSSQGSGANVLTF. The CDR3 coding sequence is TGTGCCAGTAGCTCCCAGGGCTCTGGGGCCAACGTCCTGACTTTC.

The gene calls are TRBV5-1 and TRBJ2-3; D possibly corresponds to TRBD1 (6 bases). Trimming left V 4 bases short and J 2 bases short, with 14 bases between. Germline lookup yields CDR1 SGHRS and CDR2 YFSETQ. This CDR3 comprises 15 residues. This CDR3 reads CASSQGGHNTDTQYF. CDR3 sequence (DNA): TGCGCCAGCAGCCAAGGGGGACACAACACAGATACGCAGTATTTT.

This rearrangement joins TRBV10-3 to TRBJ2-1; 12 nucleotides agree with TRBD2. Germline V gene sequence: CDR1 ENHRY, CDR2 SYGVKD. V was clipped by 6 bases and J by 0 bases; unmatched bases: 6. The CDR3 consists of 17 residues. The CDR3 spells CAIRRTSGENSYNEQFF. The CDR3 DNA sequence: TGTGCCATCAGACGGACTAGCGGGGAGAACTCCTACAATGAGCAGTTCTTC.

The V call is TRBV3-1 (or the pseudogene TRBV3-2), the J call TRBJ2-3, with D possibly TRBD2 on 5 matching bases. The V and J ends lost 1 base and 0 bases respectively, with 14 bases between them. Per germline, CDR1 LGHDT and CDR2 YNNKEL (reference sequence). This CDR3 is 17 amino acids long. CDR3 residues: CASSQGRLAGSTDTQYF. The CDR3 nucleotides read TGTGCCAGCAGCCAAGGTCGGCTAGCTGGGAGCACAGATACGCAGTATTTT.

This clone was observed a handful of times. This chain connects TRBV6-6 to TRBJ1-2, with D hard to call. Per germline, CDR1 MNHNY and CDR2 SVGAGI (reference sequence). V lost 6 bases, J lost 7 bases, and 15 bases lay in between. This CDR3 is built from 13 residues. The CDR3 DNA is TGTGCCAGCAGACATGAGGGAATTGGTGGCTACACCTTC. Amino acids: CASRHEGIGGYTF.

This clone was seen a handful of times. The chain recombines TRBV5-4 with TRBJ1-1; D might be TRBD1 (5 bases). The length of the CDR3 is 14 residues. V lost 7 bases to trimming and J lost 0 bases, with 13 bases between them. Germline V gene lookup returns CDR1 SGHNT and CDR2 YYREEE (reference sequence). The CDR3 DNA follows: TGTGCCAGCGGGAACAGGAACATGAACACTGAAGCTTTCTTT. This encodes CASGNRNMNTEAFF.

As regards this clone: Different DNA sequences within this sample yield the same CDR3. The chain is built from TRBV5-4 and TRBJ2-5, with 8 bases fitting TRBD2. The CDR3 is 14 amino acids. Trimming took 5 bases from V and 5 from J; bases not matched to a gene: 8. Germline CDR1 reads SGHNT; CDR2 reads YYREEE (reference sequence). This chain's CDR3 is CASSDGGARETQYF. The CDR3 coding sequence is TGTGCCAGCAGTGACGGGGGGGCTCGGGAGACCCAGTACTTC.

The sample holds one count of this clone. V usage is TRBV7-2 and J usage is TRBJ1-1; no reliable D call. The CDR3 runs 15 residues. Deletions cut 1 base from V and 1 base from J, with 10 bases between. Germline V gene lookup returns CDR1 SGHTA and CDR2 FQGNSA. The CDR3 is CASSLESGGNTEAFF. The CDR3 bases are TGTGCCAGCAGCTTAGAAAGTGGAGGGAACACTGAAGCTTTCTTT.

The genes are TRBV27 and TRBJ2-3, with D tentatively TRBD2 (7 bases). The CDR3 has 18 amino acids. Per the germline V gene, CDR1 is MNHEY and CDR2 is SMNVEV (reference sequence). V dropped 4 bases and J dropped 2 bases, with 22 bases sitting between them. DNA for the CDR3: TGTGCCAGCAGTTACGGGCGGGGGCGTCAGTTTAACACAGATACGCAGTATTTT. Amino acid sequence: CASSYGRGRQFNTDTQYF.

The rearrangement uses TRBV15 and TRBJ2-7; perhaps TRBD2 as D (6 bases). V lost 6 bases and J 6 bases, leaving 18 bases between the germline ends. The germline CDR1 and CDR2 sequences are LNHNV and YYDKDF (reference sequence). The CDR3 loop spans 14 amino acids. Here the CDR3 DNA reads TGTGCCACCAGACGGACGGGAGCTCGGGGCGAGCAGTACTTC. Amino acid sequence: CATRRTGARGEQYF.

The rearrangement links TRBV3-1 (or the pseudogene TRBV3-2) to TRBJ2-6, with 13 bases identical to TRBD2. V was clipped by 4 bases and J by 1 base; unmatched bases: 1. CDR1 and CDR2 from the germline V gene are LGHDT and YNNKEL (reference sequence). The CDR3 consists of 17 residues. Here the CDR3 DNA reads TGTGCCAGCAGCCCGACTAGCGGGGGGTCTGGGGCCAACGTCCTGACTTTC. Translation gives CASSPTSGGSGANVLTF.

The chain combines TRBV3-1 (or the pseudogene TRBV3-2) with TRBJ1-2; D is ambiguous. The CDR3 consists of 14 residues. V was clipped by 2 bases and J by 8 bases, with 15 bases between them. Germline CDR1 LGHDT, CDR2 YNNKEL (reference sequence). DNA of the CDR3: TGTGCCAGCAGCCAATCCCTTGAGGGAAGAGGCTACACCTTC. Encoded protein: CASSQSLEGRGYTF.

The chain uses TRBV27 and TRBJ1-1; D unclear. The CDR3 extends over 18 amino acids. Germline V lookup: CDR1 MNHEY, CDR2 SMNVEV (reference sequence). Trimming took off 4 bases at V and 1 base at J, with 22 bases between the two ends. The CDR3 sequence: CASSYPPRAGRGNTEAFF. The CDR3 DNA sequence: TGTGCCAGCAGTTACCCCCCTCGGGCTGGGAGAGGGAACACTGAAGCTTTCTTT.

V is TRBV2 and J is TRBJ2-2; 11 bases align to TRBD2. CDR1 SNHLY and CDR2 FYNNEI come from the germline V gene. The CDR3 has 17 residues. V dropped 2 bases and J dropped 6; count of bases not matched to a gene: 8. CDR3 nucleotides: TGTGCCAGCAGTGAATCACTAGCGGGGGTCGGATCCGGGGAGCTGTTTTTT. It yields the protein CASSESLAGVGSGELFF.

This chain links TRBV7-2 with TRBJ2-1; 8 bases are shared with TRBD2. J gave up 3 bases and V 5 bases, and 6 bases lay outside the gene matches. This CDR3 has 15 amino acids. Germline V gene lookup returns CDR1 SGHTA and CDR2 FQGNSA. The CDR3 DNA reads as TGTGCCAGCAGCCCCGGTCGGGGGGGCTACAATGAGCAGTTCTTC. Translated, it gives CASSPGRGGYNEQFF.

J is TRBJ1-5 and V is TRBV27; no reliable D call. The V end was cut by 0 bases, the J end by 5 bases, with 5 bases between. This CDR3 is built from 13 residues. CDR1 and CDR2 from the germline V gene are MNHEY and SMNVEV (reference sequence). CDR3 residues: CASSLSEYQPQHF. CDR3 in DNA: TGTGCCAGCAGTTTATCAGAGTATCAGCCCCAGCATTTT.

CDR3 protein: CASSRQVLNTEAFF. CDR3 DNA: TGTGCCAGCAGCCGACAGGTTCTGAACACTGAAGCTTTCTTT. The chain combines TRBV6-5 with TRBJ1-1; the D gene is possibly TRBD1 (6 bases). Trimming removed 6 bases at V and 0 bases at J, with 11 bases between. This CDR3 spans 14 amino acids. The germline V gene encodes CDR1 MNHEY and CDR2 SVGAGI.

The CDR3 DNA reads TGCGCCAGCAGCTTGGATTCCAGGCCGAAGAACACCGGGGAGCTGTTTTTT. It specifies CASSLDSRPKNTGELFF. The chain couples TRBV5-1 to TRBJ2-2; D unresolved. With 0 bases removed from V and 1 base from J, the gap between germline ends came to 13 bases. Per germline, CDR1 SGHRS and CDR2 YFSETQ. This CDR3 contains 17 residues.